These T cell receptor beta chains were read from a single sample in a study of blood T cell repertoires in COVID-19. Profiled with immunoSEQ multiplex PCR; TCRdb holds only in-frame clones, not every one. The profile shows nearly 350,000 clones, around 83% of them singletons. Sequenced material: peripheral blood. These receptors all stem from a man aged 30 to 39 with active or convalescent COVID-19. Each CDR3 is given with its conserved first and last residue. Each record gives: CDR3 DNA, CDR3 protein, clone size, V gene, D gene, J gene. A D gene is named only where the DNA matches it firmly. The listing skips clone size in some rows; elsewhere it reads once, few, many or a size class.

DNA: TGTGCCACCAGCGGCCGCCGGGGGAAATTCTACGAGCAGTACTTC
CDR3: CATSGRRGKFYEQYF
size: once
V: TRBV15
D: .
J: TRBJ2-7

DNA: TGTGCCTGGAGTGTCGGGACAGACCTTAGTCAGCCCCAGCATTTT
CDR3: CAWSVGTDLSQPQHF
size: .
V: TRBV30
D: TRBD1
J: TRBJ1-5

DNA: TGTGCCAGCAGCCTAGGTCCAAATGAAAAACTGTTTTTT
CDR3: CASSLGPNEKLFF
size: .
V: TRBV7-9
D: .
J: TRBJ1-4

DNA: TGTGCCAGCAGCGCAACAATGAACACTGAAGCTTTCTTT
CDR3: CASSATMNTEAFF
size: .
V: TRBV9
D: .
J: TRBJ1-1

DNA: TGCGCCAGCAGCCCCGTAGGGGCAGGGAGGACCGGGGAGCTGTTTTTT
CDR3: CASSPVGAGRTGELFF
size: .
V: TRBV4-3
D: .
J: TRBJ2-2

DNA: TGTGCCAGCAGTACTTCCAGGGACACCATATATTTT
CDR3: CASSTSRDTIYF
size: few
V: TRBV28
D: .
J: TRBJ1-3

DNA: TGCGCCAGCAGCCAAGAAGGGGACACCTACAATGAGCAGTTCTTC
CDR3: CASSQEGDTYNEQFF
size: .
V: TRBV4-3
D: .
J: TRBJ2-1

DNA: TGTGCCACCAGTGATCCATACAATGAGCAGTTCTTC
CDR3: CATSDPYNEQFF
size: .
V: TRBV24-1
D: .
J: TRBJ2-1

DNA: TGTGCCCAGACGGGAAACTATGGCTACACCTTC
CDR3: CAQTGNYGYTF
size: .
V: TRBV30
D: .
J: TRBJ1-2

DNA: TGTGCCAGCAGTGAGAGTTCCACCGGGGAGCTGTTTTTT
CDR3: CASSESSTGELFF
size: few
V: TRBV6-4
D: .
J: TRBJ2-2

DNA: TGTGCCACCAGCAGACAGTTCAGGGGGCGCGAAGAGACCCAGTACTTC
CDR3: CATSRQFRGREETQYF
size: .
V: TRBV15
D: TRBD1
J: TRBJ2-5

DNA: TGTGCCAGCAGCCCGGGGACTAGCTCAGATACGCAGTATTTT
CDR3: CASSPGTSSDTQYF
size: .
V: TRBV4-2
D: TRBD2
J: TRBJ2-3

DNA: TGTGCCAGCAGTAACGACTCGAGCTCCTACAATGAGCAGTTCTTC
CDR3: CASSNDSSSYNEQFF
size: .
V: TRBV9
D: .
J: TRBJ2-1

DNA: TGTGCCAGCAGTTTATTCAATGCGGGACAGCACAACTATGGCTACACCTTC
CDR3: CASSLFNAGQHNYGYTF
size: .
V: TRBV5-5
D: TRBD1
J: TRBJ1-2

DNA: TGTGCCAGCAGCCGCGGGGAGGGGCGAGGTGGGGCCAACGTCCTGACTTTC
CDR3: CASSRGEGRGGANVLTF
size: .
V: TRBV7-2
D: TRBD2
J: TRBJ2-6

DNA: TGTGCCAGCAGCCAAGGACTAGCCCCCAATGAGCAGTTCTTC
CDR3: CASSQGLAPNEQFF
size: .
V: TRBV14
D: TRBD2
J: TRBJ2-1

DNA: TGTGCCAGCAGCTTACGGCAGGCGTTCCGCGAGCAGTACTTC
CDR3: CASSLRQAFREQYF
size: .
V: TRBV11-3
D: .
J: TRBJ2-7

DNA: TGTGCCAGCAGCTTAGCCCGGGACAGAACGGGTGGCTACACCTTC
CDR3: CASSLARDRTGGYTF
size: .
V: TRBV7-9
D: TRBD1
J: TRBJ1-2

DNA: TGTGCCAGCAGCTTTCAGGGATTCAACTCACCCCTCCACTTT
CDR3: CASSFQGFNSPLHF
size: few
V: TRBV2
D: .
J: TRBJ1-6

DNA: TGTGCCAGCAGTTACGTTACAGCTAATGAAAAACTGTTTTTT
CDR3: CASSYVTANEKLFF
size: .
V: TRBV6-2/TRBV6-3
D: .
J: TRBJ1-4

DNA: TGTGCCAGCAGGGGGGACATCAATCAGCCCCAGCATTTT
CDR3: CASRGDINQPQHF
size: .
V: TRBV12-3/TRBV12-4
D: .
J: TRBJ1-5

DNA: TGTGCCAGCAGCTTGGCTTACAGGGATGACGCCTATGGCTACACCTTC
CDR3: CASSLAYRDDAYGYTF
size: .
V: TRBV5-4
D: .
J: TRBJ1-2

DNA: TGTGCCTGGAGTGTGGCAGACAATCAGCCCCAGCATTTT
CDR3: CAWSVADNQPQHF
size: .
V: TRBV30
D: .
J: TRBJ1-5

DNA: TGTGCCAGCAGCCCGGAAGGGGGTGGTGAGACCCAGTACTTC
CDR3: CASSPEGGGETQYF
size: .
V: TRBV7-9
D: .
J: TRBJ2-5

DNA: TGTGCCAGCAAAAGGTCCAGCGGGAGCTACGAGCAGTACTTC
CDR3: CASKRSSGSYEQYF
size: .
V: TRBV28
D: TRBD2
J: TRBJ2-7

DNA: TGCGCCAGCAGCTTGGAATCGCGACAGGGTATAGACGAGCAGTACTTC
CDR3: CASSLESRQGIDEQYF
size: .
V: TRBV5-1
D: TRBD1
J: TRBJ2-7

DNA: TGCGCCAGCAGCTTGGAAGGGGCAGGGTATGAAGCTTTCTTT
CDR3: CASSLEGAGYEAFF
size: .
V: TRBV5-1
D: .
J: TRBJ1-1

DNA: TGCGCCAGCAGCGGATCCGGGACTAGCGGGAGGGGGGAGCAGTTCTTC
CDR3: CASSGSGTSGRGEQFF
size: .
V: TRBV5-1
D: TRBD2
J: TRBJ2-1

DNA: TGTGCCAGCAGTGTAAACCCGGGACAGGGGAACAACACCTTC
CDR3: CASSVNPGQGNNTF
size: few
V: TRBV2
D: TRBD1
J: TRBJ1-2

DNA: TGTGCCAGCAGCCCCGCCGCAGGACAGCGGGGTCAAGAGACCCAGTACTTC
CDR3: CASSPAAGQRGQETQYF
size: few
V: TRBV7-9
D: .
J: TRBJ2-5

DNA: TGTGCCAGCAGCCTTTATTGGAGCTCCTACAATGAGCAGTTCTTC
CDR3: CASSLYWSSYNEQFF
size: .
V: TRBV3-1/TRBV3-2
D: .
J: TRBJ2-1

DNA: TGTGCCAGCAGCCCCGACAGTTACAATGAGCAGTTCTTC
CDR3: CASSPDSYNEQFF
size: .
V: TRBV4-2
D: .
J: TRBJ2-1

DNA: TGTGCCAGCAGTCCTGGGACAACCTACACCGGGGAGCTGTTTTTT
CDR3: CASSPGTTYTGELFF
size: .
V: TRBV14
D: .
J: TRBJ2-2

DNA: TGTGCCAGTAGTACGACAGGGGGAGGTGGCTACACCTTC
CDR3: CASSTTGGGGYTF
size: .
V: TRBV19
D: TRBD1
J: TRBJ1-2

DNA: TGTGCCAGCAGTCCGACAGGGGGCGATGAAAAACTGTTTTTT
CDR3: CASSPTGGDEKLFF
size: .
V: TRBV6-5
D: TRBD1
J: TRBJ1-4

DNA: TGTGCCACCAGTATCAGGACTGAAGCTTTCTTT
CDR3: CATSIRTEAFF
size: .
V: TRBV24-1
D: .
J: TRBJ1-1

DNA: TGTGCCAGCTCACCACCGGAGCGGGGGGTGGATGAGCAGTTCTTC
CDR3: CASSPPERGVDEQFF
size: .
V: TRBV18
D: TRBD2
J: TRBJ2-1

DNA: TGTGCCAGCAGGGGGACAGCTGGTAGCAATCAGCCCCAGCATTTT
CDR3: CASRGTAGSNQPQHF
size: .
V: TRBV6-5
D: TRBD1
J: TRBJ1-5

DNA: TGCGCCAGCGGGGACTGGAATGAGCAGTTCTTC
CDR3: CASGDWNEQFF
size: .
V: TRBV4-1
D: .
J: TRBJ2-1

DNA: TGTGCCAGCAGCTTGAACCCGACTAGCGCCGAAAATGGGTTCTTC
CDR3: CASSLNPTSAENGFF
size: .
V: TRBV7-2
D: TRBD2
J: TRBJ2-1

DNA: TGTGCCAGCAGCTTAAGCGGGGGAAGCACCGGGGAGCTGTTTTTT
CDR3: CASSLSGGSTGELFF
size: .
V: TRBV7-9
D: TRBD2
J: TRBJ2-2

DNA: TGTGCCATCAGTGAGTTTACAGGGAGTGATCAGCCCCAGCATTTT
CDR3: CAISEFTGSDQPQHF
size: .
V: TRBV10-3
D: .
J: TRBJ1-5

DNA: TGCGCCAGCAGCTACTTCTCCTTGACTGCCAATGAAAAACTGTTTTTT
CDR3: CASSYFSLTANEKLFF
size: few
V: TRBV4-1
D: .
J: TRBJ1-4

DNA: TGTGCCAGCAGCCCTAGCCCTACCGGGGGTGGACATGGCTACACCTTC
CDR3: CASSPSPTGGGHGYTF
size: .
V: TRBV7-2
D: .
J: TRBJ1-2

DNA: TGTGCCATCAGTGAGTCCGGGACTAGCGGGCGTAATGAGCAGTTCTTC
CDR3: CAISESGTSGRNEQFF
size: many
V: TRBV10-3
D: TRBD2
J: TRBJ2-1

DNA: TGTGCCAGCAGCTTGTTAGCGGAGACCCAGTACTTC
CDR3: CASSLLAETQYF
size: .
V: TRBV11-3
D: .
J: TRBJ2-5

DNA: TGTGCCAGCAGCGCCTCGACTAGCGGGCGTCGGGAGCAGTACTTC
CDR3: CASSASTSGRREQYF
size: .
V: TRBV7-9
D: TRBD2
J: TRBJ2-7

DNA: TGCAGCGTTGGACCAGGGGGGACAGATACGCAGTATTTT
CDR3: CSVGPGGTDTQYF
size: .
V: TRBV29-1
D: .
J: TRBJ2-3

DNA: TGCAGCGTTGAGAGGGGAGGGGCTGAAGCTTTCTTT
CDR3: CSVERGGAEAFF
size: once
V: TRBV29-1
D: .
J: TRBJ1-1

DNA: TGTGCCAGCAGCTTAATCGGGGGATACAATGAGCAGTTCTTC
CDR3: CASSLIGGYNEQFF
size: .
V: TRBV7-9
D: .
J: TRBJ2-1

DNA: TGTGCCACCACTGGGGGGGGTGGGAATCAGCCCCAGCATTTT
CDR3: CATTGGGGNQPQHF
size: .
V: TRBV28
D: .
J: TRBJ1-5

DNA: TGCGCCAGCAGCCCTAGACCGACTGTCCAAGAGACCCAGTACTTC
CDR3: CASSPRPTVQETQYF
size: .
V: TRBV5-1
D: .
J: TRBJ2-5

DNA: TGCAGTGCTAGTTTATGGGCGGATGGGACTAGCCGCTACGAGCAGTACTTC
CDR3: CSASLWADGTSRYEQYF
size: .
V: TRBV20-1
D: TRBD2
J: TRBJ2-7

DNA: TGTGCCAGCAGCGTAGAGCCGTTACCCCCGAACACTGAAGCTTTCTTT
CDR3: CASSVEPLPPNTEAFF
size: .
V: TRBV9
D: .
J: TRBJ1-1

DNA: TGTGCCAGCAGTTACTCGCCCAGGGGGCTATTTGAAGCTTTCTTT
CDR3: CASSYSPRGLFEAFF
size: .
V: TRBV6-6
D: TRBD1
J: TRBJ1-1

DNA: TGTGCCAGCAGCTTGGACAGGCTCTATGGCTACACCTTC
CDR3: CASSLDRLYGYTF
size: .
V: TRBV7-2
D: TRBD1
J: TRBJ1-2